This TCR beta chain was profiled in a study of CD8 T cells in ankylosing spondylitis (dated by TCRdb to about 2017). Describing the broader study: The study set out to find disease-linked TCR variants by profiling T cell receptor beta repertoires in ankylosing spondylitis patients and healthy donors. The full study cohort was made up of 25 to 30 ankylosing spondylitis patients and roughly 100 healthy donors. Peripheral blood was sampled, and synovial fluid was also collected from ankylosing spondylitis patients.

Here is what the overall study found, with its caveats: Some motif variants had previously been reported in the synovial fluid and blood of reactive arthritis patients, which suggests shared mechanisms of disease initiation. The disease-linked clones had a CD8+ phenotype and were found at relatively low frequencies in peripheral blood. Blood from ankylosing spondylitis patients appeared to be characterized by a TCR beta motif composed of eight highly homologous amino acid variants. The disease-linked clones were reported as significantly enriched in matched synovial fluid samples from ankylosing spondylitis patients.

The instrument given in TCRdb is Illumina HiSeq 2500. Quantitative 5'-RACE with molecular barcodes was used to prepare TCR beta libraries. Processing in the source paper ran as follows. A new computational method, built on a probabilistic model of VDJ rearrangement, was used to identify disease-linked TCR variants. TCRdb trimmed the raw reads at Q25, called clones with MiXCR and kept productive beta chains. Each CDR3 protein appears once, grouped with its most common genes and DNA. Here the V and J calls rest on TCRdb's processing, not on the authors' analysis. Here the sample has about 240,000 distinct CDR3 sequences; approximately 9% occur a single time. The ten most abundant clones make up over 6.5% of the sample. This clonotype was seen only a few times. Its binding antigen is unknown. The input lacks base qualities; no much larger clone sits a single base away. From the cysteine through the phenylalanine, the CDR3 covers 14 amino acids. The retained sequence is limited to the CDR3, 42 bases, with the frame set at the first base. Relative to germline, V is 0 bases shorter and J is 2 bases shorter, with 7 bases between their ends. The germline V gene provides CDR1 SGDLS and CDR2 YYNGEE.

The rearrangement combines TRBV9 with TRBJ2-3, with no confidently assigned D gene. The TCR sequence derives from a male donor with ankylosing spondylitis or in good health (not recorded which). Sequencing was done on a sample of blood, either unsorted or a sorted T cell fraction (not recorded which). The CDR3 amino acid sequence is: CASSVGRTTDTQYF. Here is the DNA: TGTGCCAGCAGCGTAGGACGGACCACAGATACGCAGTATTTT.